The clone carrying this T cell receptor (beta chain) has a handful of counts. The sample holds other DNA sequences that translate to the same CDR3. The sample belongs to a study of blood T cell repertoires in COVID-19. Overall study: Material from acute and convalescent COVID-19 was sourced from the United States, Italy and Spain. Sample material is recorded as cDNA or gDNA derived from T cells, B-cell-depleted T cells, or PBMCs.

With V trimmed by 3 bases and J by 7 bases, 3 bases remained unmatched. Germline V lookup: CDR1 SGDLS, CDR2 YYNGEE. This CDR3 is built from 15 residues. In the authors' methods: Estimation of nucleated cell counts was performed using reference gene primer amplification. The protocol was immunoSEQ multiplex PCR, while the TCRdb copy is restricted to in-frame clones and leaves out a portion. Clone size and V and J calls were adopted from that table, with D and trimming inferred from the DNA. The data contain around 250,000 clones, around four fifths of them singletons. Specimen: peripheral blood. The sequence derives from a woman older than 75 with acute or convalescent COVID-19. The genes are TRBV9 and TRBJ1-6, with TRBD1 matching 11 bases. The chain's CDR3 is CASSDRDRGNSPLHF. CDR3 nucleotide sequence: TGTGCCAGCAGCGACCGGGACAGGGGGAATTCACCCCTCCACTTT.